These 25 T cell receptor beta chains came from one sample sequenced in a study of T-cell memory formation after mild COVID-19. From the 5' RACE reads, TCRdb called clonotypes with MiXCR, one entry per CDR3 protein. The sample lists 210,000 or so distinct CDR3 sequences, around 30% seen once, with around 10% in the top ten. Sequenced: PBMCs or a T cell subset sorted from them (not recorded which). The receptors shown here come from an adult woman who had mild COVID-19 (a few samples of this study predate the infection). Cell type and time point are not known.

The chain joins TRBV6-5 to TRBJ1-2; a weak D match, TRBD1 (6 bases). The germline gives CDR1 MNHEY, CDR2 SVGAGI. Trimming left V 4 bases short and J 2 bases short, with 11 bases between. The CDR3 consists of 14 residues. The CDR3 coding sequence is TGTGCCAGCAGTTGGACAGCCCTAAACTATGGCTACACCTTC. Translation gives CASSWTALNYGYTF.

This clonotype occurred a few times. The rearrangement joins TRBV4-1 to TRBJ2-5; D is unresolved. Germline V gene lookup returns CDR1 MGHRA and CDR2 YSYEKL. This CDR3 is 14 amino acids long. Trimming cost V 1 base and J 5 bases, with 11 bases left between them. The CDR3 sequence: CASSQGLGAETQYF. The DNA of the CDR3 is TGCGCCAGCAGCCAAGGGCTAGGCGCGGAGACCCAGTACTTC.

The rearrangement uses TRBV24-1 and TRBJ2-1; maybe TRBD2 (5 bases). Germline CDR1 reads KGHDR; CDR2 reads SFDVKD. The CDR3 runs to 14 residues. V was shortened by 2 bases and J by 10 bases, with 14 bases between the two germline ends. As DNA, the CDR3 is TGTGCCACCAGTGATTCTATTAGCGCAGGCGAGCAGTTCTTC. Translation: CATSDSISAGEQFF.

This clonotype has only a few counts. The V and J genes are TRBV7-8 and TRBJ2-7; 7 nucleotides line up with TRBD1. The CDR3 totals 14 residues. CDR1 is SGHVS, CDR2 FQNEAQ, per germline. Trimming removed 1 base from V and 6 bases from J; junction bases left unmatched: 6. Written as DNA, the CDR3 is TGTGCCAGCAGCTTAGGAGGGACAGCCGCCGAGCAGTACTTC. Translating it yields CASSLGGTAAEQYF.

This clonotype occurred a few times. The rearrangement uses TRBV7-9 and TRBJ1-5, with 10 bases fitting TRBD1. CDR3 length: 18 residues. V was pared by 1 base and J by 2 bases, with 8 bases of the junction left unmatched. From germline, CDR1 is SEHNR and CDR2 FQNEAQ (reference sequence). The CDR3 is CASSLVGQGIRGNQPQHF. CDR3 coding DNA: TGTGCCAGCAGCTTAGTGGGACAGGGGATTCGAGGCAATCAGCCCCAGCATTTT.

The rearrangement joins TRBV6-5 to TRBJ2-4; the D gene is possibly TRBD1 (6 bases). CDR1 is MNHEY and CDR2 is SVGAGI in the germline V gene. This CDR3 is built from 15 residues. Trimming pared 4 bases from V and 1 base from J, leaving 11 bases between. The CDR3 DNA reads TGTGCCAGCAGTTCCCCCGGACAGGCCAAAAACATTCAGTACTTC. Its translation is CASSSPGQAKNIQYF.

Written as DNA, the CDR3 is TGTGCCAGCAGGGGGACAGGGACATACAATGAGCAGTTCTTC. The encoded protein is CASRGTGTYNEQFF. This chain connects TRBV6-2 or TRBV6-3 to TRBJ2-1, with 9 bases matching TRBD1. Trimming at V came to 6 bases and at J to 4 bases, leaving 4 bases not matched to a gene. This CDR3 has 14 residues. CDR1 is MNHEY, CDR2 SVGEGT, per germline.

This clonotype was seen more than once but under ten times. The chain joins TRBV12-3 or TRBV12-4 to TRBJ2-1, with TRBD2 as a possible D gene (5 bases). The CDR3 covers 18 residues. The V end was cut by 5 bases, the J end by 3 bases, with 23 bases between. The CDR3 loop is CASSPPLGGGYRYNEQFF. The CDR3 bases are TGTGCCAGCAGTCCCCCCCTGGGCGGAGGATACCGCTACAATGAGCAGTTCTTC.

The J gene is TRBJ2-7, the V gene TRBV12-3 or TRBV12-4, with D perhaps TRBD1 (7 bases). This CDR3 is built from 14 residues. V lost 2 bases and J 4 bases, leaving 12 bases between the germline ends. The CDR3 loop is CASSLRQGGYEQYF. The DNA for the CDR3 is TGTGCCAGCAGTTTAAGGCAGGGGGGATACGAGCAGTACTTC.

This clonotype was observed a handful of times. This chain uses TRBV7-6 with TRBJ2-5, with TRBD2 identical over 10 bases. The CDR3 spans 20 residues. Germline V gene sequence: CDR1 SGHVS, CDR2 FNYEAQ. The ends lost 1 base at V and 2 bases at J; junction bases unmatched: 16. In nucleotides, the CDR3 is TGTGCCAGCAGCTTAGATCGCGGTAGCGGGAGGTGGGGGACTCAAGAGACCCAGTACTTC. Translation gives CASSLDRGSGRWGTQETQYF.

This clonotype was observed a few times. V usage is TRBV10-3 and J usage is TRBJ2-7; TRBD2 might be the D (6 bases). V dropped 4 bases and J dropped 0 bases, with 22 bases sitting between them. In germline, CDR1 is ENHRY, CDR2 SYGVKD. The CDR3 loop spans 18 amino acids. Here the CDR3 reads CAISGNPSGGGGSYEQYF. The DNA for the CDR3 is TGTGCCATCAGTGGTAACCCATCCGGGGGAGGTGGCTCCTACGAGCAGTACTTC.

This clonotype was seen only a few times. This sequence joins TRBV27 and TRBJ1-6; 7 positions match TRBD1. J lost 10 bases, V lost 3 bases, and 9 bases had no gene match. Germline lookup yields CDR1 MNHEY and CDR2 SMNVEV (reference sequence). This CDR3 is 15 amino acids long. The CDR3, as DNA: TGTGCCAGCAGTTTGGCAAGGGGGCTCGGGTCACCCCTCCACTTT. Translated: CASSLARGLGSPLHF.

The CDR3 bases are TGCAGTGCTAGAGGCCCACTGGGGCGGGAGGCAGGGGGGACCCAGTACTTC. This codes for CSARGPLGREAGGTQYF. The V and J genes are TRBV20-1 and TRBJ2-5; the D gene is possibly TRBD2 (8 bases). V lost 1 base and J 7 bases, leaving 25 bases between the germline ends. The CDR3 has 17 amino acids. Per germline, CDR1 DFQATT and CDR2 SNEGSKA (reference sequence).

CDR3 amino acids: CASSPDRGYGYTF. The CDR3 DNA follows: TGTGCCAGCAGTCCGGACAGGGGTTATGGCTACACCTTC. This chain joins TRBV12-3 or TRBV12-4 and TRBJ1-2, with 9 positions matching TRBD1. The V segment lost 5 bases and the J segment 5 bases; nucleotides outside the gene matches: 3. This CDR3 is 13 amino acids long.

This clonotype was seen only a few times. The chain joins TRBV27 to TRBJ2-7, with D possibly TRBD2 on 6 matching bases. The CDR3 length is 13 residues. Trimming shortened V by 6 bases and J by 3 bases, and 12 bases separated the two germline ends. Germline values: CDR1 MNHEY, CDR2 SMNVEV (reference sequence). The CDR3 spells CASSTEGYYEQYF. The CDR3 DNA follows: TGTGCCAGCAGCACGGAGGGTTACTACGAGCAGTACTTC.

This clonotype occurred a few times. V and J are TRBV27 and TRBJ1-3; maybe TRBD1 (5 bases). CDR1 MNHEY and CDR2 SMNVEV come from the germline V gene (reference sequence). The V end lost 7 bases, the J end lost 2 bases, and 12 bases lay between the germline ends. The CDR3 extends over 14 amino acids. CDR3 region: CASMPRAAGNTIYF. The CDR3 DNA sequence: TGTGCCAGCATGCCCAGGGCTGCTGGAAACACCATATATTTT.

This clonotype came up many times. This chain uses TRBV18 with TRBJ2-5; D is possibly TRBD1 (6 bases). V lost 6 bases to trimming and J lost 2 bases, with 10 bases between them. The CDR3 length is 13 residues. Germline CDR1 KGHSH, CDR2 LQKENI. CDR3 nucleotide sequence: TGTGCCAGCTCCCAGGGGCTTCAAGAGACCCAGTACTTC. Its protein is CASSQGLQETQYF.

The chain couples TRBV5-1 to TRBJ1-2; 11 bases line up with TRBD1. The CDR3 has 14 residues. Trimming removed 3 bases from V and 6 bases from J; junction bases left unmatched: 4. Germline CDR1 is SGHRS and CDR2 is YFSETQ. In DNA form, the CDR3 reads TGCGCCAGCAGCTCGGGACAGGGGGACAATGGCTACACCTTC. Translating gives CASSSGQGDNGYTF. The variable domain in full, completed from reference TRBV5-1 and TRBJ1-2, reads KAGVTQTPRYLIKTRGQQVTLSCSPISGHRSVSWYQQTPGQGLQFLFEYFSETQRNKGNFPGRFSGRQFSNSRSEMNVSTLELGDSALYLCASSSGQGDNGYTFGSGTRLTVV.

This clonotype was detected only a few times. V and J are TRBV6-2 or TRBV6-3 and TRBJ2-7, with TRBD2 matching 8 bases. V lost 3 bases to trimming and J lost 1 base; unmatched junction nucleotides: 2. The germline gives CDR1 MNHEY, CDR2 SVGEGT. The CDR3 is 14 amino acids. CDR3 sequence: CASSYAGGSYEQYF. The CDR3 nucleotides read TGTGCCAGCAGTTATGCGGGGGGATCCTACGAGCAGTACTTC.

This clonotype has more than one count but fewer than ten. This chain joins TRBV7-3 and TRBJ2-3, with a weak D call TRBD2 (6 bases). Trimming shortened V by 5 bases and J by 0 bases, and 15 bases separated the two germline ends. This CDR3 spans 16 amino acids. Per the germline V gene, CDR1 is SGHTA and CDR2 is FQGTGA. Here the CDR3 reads CASSPVGTSSTDTQYF. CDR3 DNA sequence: TGTGCCAGCAGCCCAGTTGGGACTTCAAGCACAGATACGCAGTATTTT. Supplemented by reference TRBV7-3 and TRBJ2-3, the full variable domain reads GAGVSQTPSNKVTEKGKYVELRCDPISGHTALYWYRQSLGQGPEFLIYFQGTGAADDSGLPNDRFFAVRPEGSVSTLKIQRTERGDSAVYLCASSPVGTSSTDTQYFGPGTRLTVL.

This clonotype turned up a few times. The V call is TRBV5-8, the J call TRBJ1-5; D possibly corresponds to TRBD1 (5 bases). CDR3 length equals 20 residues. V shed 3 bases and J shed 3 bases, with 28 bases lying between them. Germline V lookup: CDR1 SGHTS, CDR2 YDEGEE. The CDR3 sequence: CASSYRDSAERLPHNQPQHF. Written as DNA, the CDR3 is TGTGCCAGCAGCTATAGGGACTCTGCAGAGCGACTCCCTCACAATCAGCCCCAGCATTTT.

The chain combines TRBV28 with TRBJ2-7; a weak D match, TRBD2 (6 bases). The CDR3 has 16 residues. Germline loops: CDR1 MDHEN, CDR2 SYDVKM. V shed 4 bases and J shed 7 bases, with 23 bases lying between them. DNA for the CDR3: TGTGCCAGCAGTTCCCCCACCGGGACTCCCCTTCGGGAGCAGTACTTC. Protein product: CASSSPTGTPLREQYF.

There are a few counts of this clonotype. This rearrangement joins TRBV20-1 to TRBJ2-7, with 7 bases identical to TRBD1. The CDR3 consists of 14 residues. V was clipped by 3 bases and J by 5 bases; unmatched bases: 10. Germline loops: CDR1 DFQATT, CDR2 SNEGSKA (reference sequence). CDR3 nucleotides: TGCAGTGCTAGTAAAGGGGGCGAGGTCGACGAGCAGTACTTC. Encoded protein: CSASKGGEVDEQYF.

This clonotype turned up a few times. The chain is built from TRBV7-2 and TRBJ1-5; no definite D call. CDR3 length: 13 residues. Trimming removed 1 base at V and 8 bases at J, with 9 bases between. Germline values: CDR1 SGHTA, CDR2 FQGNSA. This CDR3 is CASSLEFGKPQHF. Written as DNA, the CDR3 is TGTGCCAGCAGCTTAGAATTCGGGAAGCCCCAGCATTTT.

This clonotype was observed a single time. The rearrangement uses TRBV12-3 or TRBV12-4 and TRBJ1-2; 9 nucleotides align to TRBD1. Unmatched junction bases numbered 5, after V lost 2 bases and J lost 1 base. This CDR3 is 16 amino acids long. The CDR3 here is CASSLSSGQGNYGYTF. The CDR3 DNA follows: TGTGCCAGCAGTTTATCTTCGGGACAGGGTAACTATGGCTACACCTTC.